Following are 16 T cell receptor beta chains from one sample sequenced in a study of T-cell memory formation after mild COVID-19. TCRdb re-called the 5' RACE reads through MiXCR, storing one row per CDR3 protein. The repertoire holds tens of thousands of distinct CDR3 sequences, with about 15% as singletons. The source material was PBMCs or a T cell subset sorted from them (not recorded which). These receptors all stem from an adult woman who had mild COVID-19 (a few samples of this study predate the infection). Cell type and time point are not known.

At least ten counts were recorded for this clonotype. V and J are TRBV27 and TRBJ2-7, with 8 bases matching TRBD1. Germline CDR1 MNHEY, CDR2 SMNVEV (reference sequence). V was clipped by 5 bases and J by 3 bases; unmatched bases: 3. The CDR3 is 13 amino acids. This chain's CDR3 is CASSIQGGYEQYF. The CDR3 bases are TGTGCCAGCAGTATACAGGGGGGCTACGAGCAGTACTTC.

This clonotype has only a few counts. The V call is TRBV7-8, the J call TRBJ1-1; D possibly corresponds to TRBD1 (5 bases). The germline V gene encodes CDR1 SGHVS and CDR2 FQNEAQ. V shed 7 bases and J shed 5 bases, with 20 bases lying between them. This CDR3 spans 15 amino acids. The CDR3 sequence is CASNPGSGRWTEAFF. The CDR3 coding sequence is TGTGCCAGCAACCCAGGGAGCGGGCGGTGGACTGAAGCTTTCTTT.

V and J are TRBV6-6 and TRBJ2-7; 8 bases are a match to TRBD2. With V trimmed by 6 bases and J by 4 bases, 8 bases remained unmatched. The CDR3 covers 14 residues. Germline CDR1 MNHNY, CDR2 SVGAGI (reference sequence). CDR3 sequence (DNA): TGTGCCAGCAGGCAGCGGGGGACGCTTTACGAGCAGTACTTC. As protein: CASRQRGTLYEQYF.

This clonotype has just a few counts. J is TRBJ2-6 and V is TRBV29-1; D is possibly TRBD1 or TRBD2 (5 bases each). Deletions cut 5 bases from V and 0 bases from J, with 11 bases between. Per germline, CDR1 SQVTM and CDR2 ANQGSEA. The length of the CDR3 is 15 residues. The CDR3 loop reads CSVPSGSSGANVLTF. DNA for the CDR3: TGCAGCGTTCCGTCAGGGAGCTCTGGGGCCAACGTCCTGACTTTC. Complete variable domain (other parts from reference TRBV29-1 and TRBJ2-6): SAVISQKPSRDICQRGTSLTIQCQVDSQVTMMFWYRQQPGQSLTLIATANQGSEATYESGFVIDKFPISRPNLTFSTLTVSNMSPEDSSIYLCSVPSGSSGANVLTFGAGSRLTVL.

DNA for the CDR3: TGTGCCAGCACCGACAGGGGGGTTAATTCACCCCTCCACTTT. Translating gives CASTDRGVNSPLHF. This chain connects TRBV12-3 or TRBV12-4 to TRBJ1-6; 9 bases match TRBD1. CDR3 length equals 14 residues. The J segment lost 6 bases and the V segment lost 7 bases, leaving 4 bases of the junction unmatched.

The V and J genes are TRBV10-3 and TRBJ2-3; TRBD2 matches 10 bases. This CDR3 region has 16 residues. V lost 3 bases and J lost 4; bases outside the gene matches: 7. Per germline, CDR1 ENHRY and CDR2 SYGVKD. In DNA form, the CDR3 reads TGTGCCATCAGTGAACCTAGCGGGAGTTCCGCAGATACGCAGTATTTT. Protein: CAISEPSGSSADTQYF.

In its sample, this clonotype was seen a few times. This chain connects TRBV27 to TRBJ2-3; 10 positions agree with TRBD2. V gave up 2 bases and J gave up 4 bases; unmatched junction bases: 6. Germline V gene data show CDR1 as MNHEY and CDR2 as SMNVEV (reference sequence). This CDR3 spans 16 amino acids. CDR3 sequence: CASSLAAGGPPDTQYF. The CDR3 region has the DNA TGTGCCAGCAGTTTAGCAGCGGGGGGGCCTCCAGATACGCAGTATTTT.

The chain carries TRBV12-3 or TRBV12-4 and TRBJ2-1, with D unclear. Trimming left V 1 base short and J 10 bases short, with 14 bases between. The CDR3 has 14 amino acids. In DNA form, the CDR3 reads TGTGCCAGCAGTTTAGACCCCTTTAAGGGCGAGCAGTTCTTC. It is translated as CASSLDPFKGEQFF.

This clonotype was recorded a few times. The chain uses TRBV7-2 and TRBJ2-1; D possibly matches TRBD1 or TRBD2 (5 bases each). The germline gives CDR1 SGHTA, CDR2 FQGNSA. V lost 1 base and J 9 bases, leaving 13 bases between the germline ends. The length of the CDR3 is 14 residues. The CDR3: CASSLVFIGGEQFF. CDR3 sequence (DNA): TGTGCCAGCAGCTTAGTATTTATTGGGGGTGAGCAGTTCTTC.

This clonotype occurred a few times. In DNA, the CDR3 is TGTGCCAGCAGTGGACTAGCGGAGGGAACCTACGAGCAGTACTTC. Protein: CASSGLAEGTYEQYF. The chain has TRBV12-3 or TRBV12-4 and TRBJ2-7; 10 bases line up with TRBD2. This CDR3 has 15 residues. Trimming at V came to 5 bases and at J to 2 bases, leaving 6 bases not matched to a gene.

This chain uses TRBV5-1 with TRBJ2-7, with D possibly matching TRBD2 (6 bases). V was cut by 1 base and J by 7 bases, with 15 bases left in between. Germline CDR1 is SGHRS and CDR2 is YFSETQ. This CDR3 has 14 residues. This CDR3 is CASSLNAGPWEQYF. The DNA for the CDR3 is TGCGCCAGCAGCTTGAACGCGGGGCCATGGGAGCAGTACTTC. Drawing the rest from reference TRBV5-1 and TRBJ2-7, the complete variable domain is KAGVTQTPRYLIKTRGQQVTLSCSPISGHRSVSWYQQTPGQGLQFLFEYFSETQRNKGNFPGRFSGRQFSNSRSEMNVSTLELGDSALYLCASSLNAGPWEQYFGPGTRLTVT.

The chain combines TRBV6-2 or TRBV6-3 with TRBJ2-7; maybe TRBD2 (5 bases). The germline V gene encodes CDR1 MNHEY and CDR2 SVGEGT. There are 16 residues in the CDR3. V lost 0 bases, J lost 6 bases, and 18 bases lay in between. The CDR3 nucleotides read TGTGCCAGCAGTTACTCCGCGGCGCTAGCCAATTCCGAGCAGTACTTC. Amino acid sequence: CASSYSAALANSEQYF.

This clonotype has at least ten counts. This rearrangement joins TRBV4-3 to TRBJ2-3; 7 positions match TRBD2. Trimming cost V 2 bases and J 2 bases; bases outside gene matches: 10. Germline V CDR1 and CDR2: LGHNA, YSLEER. The CDR3 spans 17 residues. The CDR3 DNA follows: TGCGCCAGCAGCCAATCCGCTGCTAGCGGACCCACAGATACGCAGTATTTT. Protein sequence: CASSQSAASGPTDTQYF.

This clonotype was seen only a few times. The chain carries TRBV29-1 and TRBJ2-1, with 7 bases matching TRBD2. Germline loops: CDR1 SQVTM, CDR2 ANQGSEA. V trimming: 5 bases; J trimming: 9 bases; junction bases outside the gene matches: 10. The CDR3 spans 13 residues. CDR3 loop: CSVKLAGAVEQFF. In DNA form, the CDR3 reads TGCAGCGTTAAGCTGGCGGGAGCGGTTGAGCAGTTCTTC.

This clonotype has a count of ten or more. CDR3 loop: CASSQETGGARSMVSDTQYF. The CDR3 DNA reads TGCGCCAGCAGCCAGGAGACAGGGGGCGCGCGAAGTATGGTCTCAGATACGCAGTATTTT. The rearrangement joins TRBV4-3 to TRBJ2-3; 10 positions agree with TRBD1. Germline CDR1 and CDR2: LGHNA and YSLEER. J lost 4 bases, V lost 3 bases, and 19 bases had no gene match. This CDR3 is built from 20 residues.

This clonotype was detected many times. The J gene is TRBJ2-3, the V gene TRBV29-1, with 8 bases lining up with TRBD2. The CDR3 is 14 residues long. Germline values: CDR1 SQVTM, CDR2 ANQGSEA. The ends lost 6 bases at V and 4 bases at J; junction bases unmatched: 9. In DNA, the CDR3 is TGCAGCGTCGACAGCGGGAGTAGCGCAGATACGCAGTATTTT. Translating it yields CSVDSGSSADTQYF.